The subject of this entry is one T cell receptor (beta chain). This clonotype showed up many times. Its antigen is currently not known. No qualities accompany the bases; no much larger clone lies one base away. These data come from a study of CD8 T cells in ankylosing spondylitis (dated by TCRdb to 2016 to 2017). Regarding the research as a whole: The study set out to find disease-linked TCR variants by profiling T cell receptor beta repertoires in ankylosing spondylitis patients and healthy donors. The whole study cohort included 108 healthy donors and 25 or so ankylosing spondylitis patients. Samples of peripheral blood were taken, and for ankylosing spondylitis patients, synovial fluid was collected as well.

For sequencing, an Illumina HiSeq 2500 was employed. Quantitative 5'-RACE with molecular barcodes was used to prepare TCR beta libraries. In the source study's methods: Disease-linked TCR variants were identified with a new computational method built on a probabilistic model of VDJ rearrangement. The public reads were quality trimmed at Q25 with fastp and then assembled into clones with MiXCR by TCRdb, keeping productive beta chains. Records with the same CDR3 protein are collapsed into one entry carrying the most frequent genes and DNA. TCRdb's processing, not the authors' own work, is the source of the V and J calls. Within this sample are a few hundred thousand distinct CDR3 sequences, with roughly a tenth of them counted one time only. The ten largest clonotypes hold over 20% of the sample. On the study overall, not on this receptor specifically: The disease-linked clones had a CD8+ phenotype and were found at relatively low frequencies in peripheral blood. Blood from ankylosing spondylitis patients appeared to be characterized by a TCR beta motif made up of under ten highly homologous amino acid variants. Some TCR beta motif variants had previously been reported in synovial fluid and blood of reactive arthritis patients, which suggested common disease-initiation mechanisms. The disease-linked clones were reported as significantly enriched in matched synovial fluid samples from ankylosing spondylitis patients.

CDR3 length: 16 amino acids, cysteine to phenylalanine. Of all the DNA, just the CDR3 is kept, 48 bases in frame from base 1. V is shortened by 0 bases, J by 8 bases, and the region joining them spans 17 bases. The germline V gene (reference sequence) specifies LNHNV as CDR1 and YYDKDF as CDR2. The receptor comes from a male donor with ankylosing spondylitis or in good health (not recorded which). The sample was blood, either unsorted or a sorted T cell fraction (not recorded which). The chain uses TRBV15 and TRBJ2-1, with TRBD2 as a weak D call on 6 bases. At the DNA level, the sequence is TGTGCCACCAGCAGAGATAGGGGACTCCTTGGGGATGAGCAGTTCTTC. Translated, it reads CATSRDRGLLGDEQFF.